These 10 T cell receptor beta chains were all obtained from the same sample, sequenced in a study of blood T cell repertoires in COVID-19. Sequencing used immunoSEQ multiplex PCR; TCRdb keeps in-frame clones, though not all of them. The table lists 200,000 to 300,000 clones, more than 75% of them singletons. Sequenced: peripheral blood. The receptor set was obtained from a woman aged 60-70 years with COVID-19, enrolled during active disease.

The table lists this clone with a count of one. The chain joins TRBV5-8 to TRBJ2-1; 9 bases agree with TRBD1. V shed 8 bases, J shed 5 bases, and the junction held 8 bases outside the gene matches. Germline V gene data show CDR1 as SGHTS and CDR2 as YDEGEE. This CDR3 comprises 14 residues. CDR3 DNA sequence: TGTGCCAGAATCCGGACAGGGGACGACAATGAGCAGTTCTTC. The encoded protein is CARIRTGDDNEQFF.

This chain connects TRBV11-3 to TRBJ2-5; possibly TRBD2 for D (5 bases). Per the germline V gene, CDR1 is SGHNT and CDR2 is YENEEA. This CDR3 has 12 residues. Trimming left V 6 bases short and J 7 bases short, with 12 bases between. CDR3: CASRKPRGTQYF. In DNA form, the CDR3 reads TGTGCCAGCAGAAAGCCCCGGGGGACCCAGTACTTC.

This clone came up a few times. The chain links TRBV2 to TRBJ2-1; 8 bases match TRBD2. CDR3 length: 16 amino acids. After removal of 3 bases from V and 5 bases from J, the junction contained 9 bases not matched to a gene. Germline V gene data show CDR1 as SNHLY and CDR2 as FYNNEI. CDR3: CASSDVWLAGDNEQFF. As DNA, the CDR3 is TGTGCCAGCAGTGATGTTTGGCTAGCGGGTGACAATGAGCAGTTCTTC. Full variable domain (outside the CDR3, taken from reference TRBV2 and TRBJ2-1): EPEVTQTPSHQVTQMGQEVILRCVPISNHLYFYWYRQILGQKVEFLVSFYNNEISEKSEIFDDQFSVERPDGSNFTLKIRSTKLEDSAMYFCASSDVWLAGDNEQFFGPGTRLTVL.

The J gene is TRBJ1-3, the V gene TRBV6-5, with D perhaps TRBD1 (6 bases). The germline V and J ends were trimmed by 4 bases and 2 bases, with 12 bases remaining between them. This CDR3 spans 15 amino acids. Per the germline V gene, CDR1 is MNHEY and CDR2 is SVGAGI. CDR3 nucleotide sequence: TGTGCCAGCAGTTTTAACAGGGATGCTGGAAACACCATATATTTT. Encoded protein: CASSFNRDAGNTIYF.

The V and J genes are TRBV6-1 and TRBJ1-5; no clear D gene. In germline, CDR1 is MNHNS, CDR2 SASEGT. This CDR3 has 14 amino acids. V dropped 0 bases and J dropped 12 bases, with 15 bases sitting between them. The DNA of the CDR3 is TGTGCCAGCAGTGAAGCGCTAGTCCTCAGAGACCAGCATTTT. Protein: CASSEALVLRDQHF.

Regarding this clone: This same CDR3 is encoded by further DNA sequences in the sample. The chain has TRBV28 and TRBJ1-2, with 7 bases matching TRBD1. This CDR3 region has 13 residues. Trimming at V came to 2 bases and at J to 3 bases, leaving 0 bases not matched to a gene. CDR1 and CDR2 from the germline V gene are MDHEN and SYDVKM. The CDR3 DNA sequence: TGTGCCAGCAGTTTACAGGGGGACTATGGCTACACCTTC. It is translated as CASSLQGDYGYTF.

This rearrangement joins TRBV19 to TRBJ1-3; D is ambiguous. V lost 4 bases and J lost 0, with 10 bases in between. The CDR3 totals 15 residues. Germline V CDR1 and CDR2: LNHDA, SQIVND (reference sequence). The chain's CDR3 is CASSSDTRSGNTIYF. Written as DNA, the CDR3 is TGTGCCAGTAGTAGTGACACCCGCTCTGGAAACACCATATATTTT.

V and J are TRBV7-3 and TRBJ2-2; 14 positions agree with TRBD2. Germline V gene data show CDR1 as SGHTA and CDR2 as FQGTGA. The V segment lost 5 bases and the J segment 8 bases; nucleotides outside the gene matches: 22. The CDR3 spans 21 residues. CDR3 in DNA: TGTGCCAGCAGCGCTAGGGTCTGGACTAGCGGGAGGTCTATTCCGTCGGGGGAGCTGTTTTTT. The encoded protein is CASSARVWTSGRSIPSGELFF.

In its sample, this clone was seen a few times. The chain carries TRBV28 and TRBJ2-1; possible D gene TRBD2, 6 bases. CDR3 length: 15 amino acids. The V gene lost 4 bases and the J gene lost 5 bases, with 15 bases spanning the gap. Germline V gives CDR1 MDHEN, CDR2 SYDVKM. The CDR3 DNA reads as TGTGCCAGCAGTTCATTCGCGGGACCCCACAATGAGCAGTTCTTC. It specifies CASSSFAGPHNEQFF.

This clone was counted a few times. This sequence joins TRBV4-2 and TRBJ2-1, with 7 bases aligning to TRBD2. Germline V gene data show CDR1 as LGHNA and CDR2 as YNFKEQ. Unmatched junction bases numbered 12, after V lost 3 bases and J lost 4 bases. The CDR3 runs 17 residues. CDR3 nucleotides: TGTGCCAGCAGCCAGGGTCTAGCGGCCTCCCTTTACAATGAGCAGTTCTTC. It is translated as CASSQGLAASLYNEQFF.